These T cell receptor beta chains were read from a single sample in a study of PD-1 blockade in classical Hodgkin lymphoma. This table comes from immunoSEQ multiplex PCR, and its TCRdb copy is limited to in-frame clones, with some not included. The table has about 17,000 clones, 80% to 90% seen once. The source was peripheral blood mononuclear cells (PBMCs), collected before the fourth cycle of nivolumab. The receptors derive from a human donor with classical Hodgkin lymphoma. CDR3s include the opening cysteine and the closing phenylalanine or tryptophan. A D gene is named only where the DNA matches it firmly. Size values are once, few and many counts, or a class for expanded clones, and some rows have none.

>NA|TRBV2|TRBJ2-3|NA
CASSGLGSEQYF
TGTGCCAGCAGTGGGTTAGGAAGTGAGCAGTATTTT
>TRBD2|TRBV7-2|TRBJ2-5|NA
CASSPLAGVETQYF
TGTGCCAGCAGCCCACTAGCGGGGGTAGAGACCCAGTACTTC
>NA|TRBV6-5|TRBJ1-1|NA
CASSFTALNTEAFF
TGTGCCAGCAGTTTCACCGCCTTGAACACTGAAGCTTTCTTT
>NA|TRBV4-2|TRBJ1-1|NA
CASSQVGLLTEAFF
TGTGCCAGCAGCCAAGTAGGCCTGTTGACTGAAGCTTTCTTT
>TRBD1|TRBV11-2|TRBJ2-7|NA
CASGLGTGSYEQYF
TGTGCCAGCGGCCTCGGGACAGGCTCCTACGAGCAGTACTTC
>TRBD2|TRBV5-4|TRBJ2-2|NA
CASSLSGAWELFF
TGTGCCAGCAGCCTTAGCGGGGCCTGGGAGCTGTTTTTT
>NA|TRBV6-6|TRBJ1-5|NA
CASTPRQSNQPQHF
TGTGCCAGCACCCCTAGACAAAGTAATCAGCCCCAGCATTTT
>NA|TRBV7-9|TRBJ1-2|NA
CASSSPALRGDYGYTF
TGTGCCAGCAGCTCCCCGGCGTTGAGGGGGGACTATGGCTACACCTTC
>TRBD2|TRBV7-4|TRBJ2-7|NA
CAGAFYRGGIPYEQYF
TGTGCCGGAGCGTTTTATCGGGGGGGAATTCCCTACGAGCAGTACTTC
>NA|TRBV5-1|TRBJ2-2|once
CASSLRSGDTGELFF
TGCGCCAGCAGCTTGCGCTCAGGGGATACCGGGGAGCTGTTTTTT
>NA|TRBV27|TRBJ2-7|NA
CASGISSSYEQYF
TGTGCCAGCGGCATTAGTAGCTCCTACGAGCAGTACTTC
>TRBD1|TRBV7-9|TRBJ2-7|NA
CASSLAGQGAQEQYF
TGTGCCAGCAGCTTAGCAGGACAGGGGGCGCAGGAGCAGTACTTC
>NA|TRBV12-5|TRBJ2-3|NA
CASGLAISLFGRGADTQYF
TGTGCTAGTGGTTTGGCGATAAGTTTATTTGGCAGGGGCGCAGATACGCAGTATTTT
>TRBD1|TRBV5-1|TRBJ1-2|NA
CASSLGQGAYGYTF
TGCGCCAGCAGCTTAGGACAGGGGGCCTATGGCTACACCTTC
>TRBD2|TRBV19|TRBJ2-7|once
CASSMTLAGLGYEQYF
TGTGCCAGTAGTATGACACTAGCGGGGCTTGGCTACGAGCAGTACTTC
>NA|TRBV7-3|TRBJ2-1|few
CASSFGGVDEQFF
TGTGCCAGCAGCTTCGGGGGCGTAGATGAGCAGTTCTTC
>TRBD2|TRBV28|TRBJ2-1|NA
CASRDAGGLNEQFF
TGTGCCAGTAGAGACGCGGGGGGCCTCAATGAGCAGTTCTTC
>TRBD1|TRBV6-6|TRBJ1-1|NA
CASSYSTGGDTEAFF
TGTGCCAGCAGTTACTCGACAGGGGGGGACACTGAAGCTTTCTTT
>NA|TRBV7-8|TRBJ1-6|NA
CASSFAGMGSPLHF
TGTGCCAGCAGCTTCGCAGGGATGGGTTCACCCCTCCACTTT
>NA|TRBV5-1|TRBJ1-2|few
CASSLVVGGYTF
TGCGCCAGCAGCTTGGTCGTGGGAGGCTACACCTTC
>NA|TRBV9|TRBJ1-3|once
CASSVDGVSGNTIYF
TGTGCCAGCAGCGTAGATGGAGTTTCTGGAAACACCATATATTTT
>NA|TRBV5-1|TRBJ2-7|once
CASSPGQNYEQYF
TGCGCCAGCAGCCCAGGACAGAACTACGAGCAGTACTTC
>NA|TRBV5-5|TRBJ1-2|NA
CASSLGDNSPYGYTF
TGTGCCAGCAGCTTGGGTGACAACTCCCCCTATGGCTACACCTTC
>NA|TRBV7-9|TRBJ1-6|NA
CASSLVDSSNSPLHF
TGTGCCAGCAGCTTAGTAGACAGTTCCAATTCACCCCTCCACTTT
>NA|TRBV11-1|TRBJ2-5|NA
CASSLAGPETQYF
TGTGCCAGCAGCTTAGCAGGTCCGGAGACCCAGTACTTC
>NA|TRBV4-2|TRBJ2-2|NA
CASSQEIRGSTNTGELFF
TGTGCCAGCAGCCAAGAGATCAGGGGTTCAACAAACACCGGGGAGCTGTTTTTT
>TRBD1|TRBV29-1|TRBJ2-7|NA
CSVESRTGAEQYF
TGCAGCGTTGAGTCCAGGACAGGGGCCGAGCAGTACTTC
>TRBD1|TRBV7-6|TRBJ2-7|NA
CASSLAPGQDGEQYF
TGTGCCAGCAGCTTAGCACCGGGACAGGACGGCGAGCAGTACTTC
>TRBD2|TRBV5-1|TRBJ2-5|NA
CASSPGTSGGQETQYF
TGCGCCAGCAGCCCTGGGACTAGCGGGGGTCAAGAGACCCAGTACTTC
>TRBD1|TRBV27|TRBJ2-5|NA
CASSSSGTGWKTQYF
TGTGCCAGCAGTTCCTCCGGGACAGGGTGGAAGACCCAGTACTTC
>TRBD1|TRBV30|TRBJ1-2|NA
CAWSYRDSSQSYTF
TGTGCCTGGAGTTATCGGGACAGTTCCCAAAGCTACACCTTC
>NA|TRBV7-9|TRBJ1-1|NA
CASSLALGIKNTEAFF
TGTGCCAGCAGCTTAGCTCTGGGAATCAAGAACACTGAAGCTTTCTTT
>NA|TRBV4-1|TRBJ1-3|NA
CASSHPGGGNTIYF
TGCGCCAGCAGCCACCCTGGGGGAGGAAACACCATATATTTT
>NA|TRBV9|TRBJ2-3|NA
CASSVWAGPTDTQYF
TGTGCCAGCAGCGTTTGGGCGGGGCCCACAGATACGCAGTATTTT
>NA|TRBV7-9|TRBJ1-2|NA
CASSFLGEGYTF
TGTGCCAGCAGCTTTCTCGGGGAGGGCTACACCTTC
>NA|TRBV2|TRBJ1-5|few
CASSARGFGNQPQHF
TGTGCCAGCAGTGCAAGGGGTTTTGGCAATCAGCCCCAGCATTTT
>TRBD1|TRBV7-2|TRBJ1-3|NA
CASRLDRAPGNTIYF
TGTGCCAGCAGACTCGACAGGGCCCCTGGAAACACCATATATTTT
>TRBD2|TRBV7-9|TRBJ2-1|medium-sized
CASSSKAGGFNEQFF
TGTGCCAGCAGCTCAAAAGCGGGGGGGTTCAATGAGCAGTTCTTC
>NA|TRBV5-1|TRBJ2-1|NA
CASSLSRQPNEQFF
TGCGCCAGCAGCTTGTCTCGGCAACCCAATGAGCAGTTCTTC
>NA|TRBV7-9|TRBJ2-4|NA
CASSPDRLAKNIQYF
TGTGCCAGCAGCCCCGACCGCCTAGCCAAAAACATTCAGTACTTC
>TRBD1|TRBV7-9|TRBJ2-7|NA
CASSLAEGATYEQYF
TGTGCCAGCAGCTTAGCCGAGGGGGCTACCTACGAGCAGTACTTC
>NA|TRBV6-1|TRBJ1-6|NA
CASSLRDRRHSPLHF
TGTGCCAGCAGCCTCCGCGACAGACGACATTCACCCCTCCACTTT
>NA|TRBV4-1|TRBJ1-1|once
CASSQATSRTEAFF
TGCGCCAGCAGCCAAGCGACGAGTAGGACTGAAGCTTTCTTT
>NA|TRBV7-6|TRBJ1-6|few
CASSSRSSYNSPLHF
TGTGCCAGCAGCTCCAGGAGCTCCTATAATTCACCCCTCCACTTT
>TRBD2|TRBV7-9|TRBJ2-5|NA
CASSFSGGGQETQYF
TGTGCCAGCAGCTTTTCTGGGGGGGGCCAAGAGACCCAGTACTTC
>NA|TRBV7-9|TRBJ1-3|NA
CASSLDRALSGNTIYF
TGTGCCAGCAGCCTCGACAGAGCCCTCTCTGGAAACACCATATATTTT
>NA|TRBV28|TRBJ1-4|NA
CASRPAGISANEKLFF
TGTGCCAGCAGACCCGCGGGGATTTCTGCAAATGAAAAACTGTTTTTT
>NA|TRBV9|TRBJ2-2|NA
CASSGTAYVNTGELFF
TGTGCCAGCAGCGGGACGGCCTATGTGAACACCGGGGAGCTGTTTTTT
>TRBD1|TRBV11-2|TRBJ1-3|NA
CASSSFKGAGNTIYF
TGTGCCAGCAGCTCCTTCAAGGGGGCGGGAAACACCATATATTTT
>NA|TRBV4-3|TRBJ1-1|NA
CASSPNQRPNTEAFF
TGCGCCAGCAGCCCAAACCAGCGGCCGAACACTGAAGCTTTCTTT
>NA|TRBV5-1|TRBJ1-4|NA
CASSLAGEREKLFF
TGCGCCAGCAGCTTGGCCGGGGAAAGGGAAAAACTGTTTTTT
>TRBD2|TRBV6-5|TRBJ2-5|NA
CASSWRASGQETQYF
TGTGCCAGCAGCTGGCGGGCTAGCGGGCAAGAGACCCAGTACTTC
>NA|TRBV18|TRBJ2-4|NA
CASSLPGENIQYF
TGTGCCAGCTCCCTACCGGGGGAAAACATTCAGTACTTC
>NA|TRBV5-1|TRBJ2-7|NA
CASSLGGHYEQYF
TGCGCCAGCAGCTTGGGGGGACACTACGAGCAGTACTTC
>NA|TRBV9|TRBJ2-3|medium-sized
CASSVPDTQYF
TGTGCCAGCAGCGTGCCAGATACGCAGTATTTT